These 6 T cell receptor beta chains share one sample of origin, sequenced in a study of Ad26.COV2.S vaccination and SARS-CoV-2 variants. Regarding treatment: roughly 19 received Ad26.COV2.S at low or high dose, single or two shots; about 5 received placebo; per-sample allocation not given. All samples were drawn on day 63, counting from the first vaccine or placebo injection. Method: immunoSEQ multiplex PCR; TCRdb's copy keeps in-frame clones and lacks some. The table has hundreds of thousands of clones, approximately 92% seen once; the top ten hold about 2.4%. Source: peripheral blood, taken in a trial of Ad26.COV2.S vaccine versus placebo. Source of these receptors: a person between 18 and 59 years old who received the Ad26.COV2.S COVID-19 vaccine or a placebo.

The CDR3 nucleotides are TGTGCCAGCAGCCAATGGGGAAGCACAGATACGCAGTATTTT. It encodes CASSQWGSTDTQYF. The chain employs TRBV3-1 (or the pseudogene TRBV3-2) and TRBJ2-3; D unclear. CDR3 length equals 14 residues. V was pared by 2 bases and J by 0 bases, with 6 bases between. The V gene's germline CDR1 is LGHDT and CDR2 YNNKEL (reference sequence).

The rearrangement links TRBV6-5 to TRBJ1-5, with TRBD1 as a possible D gene (6 bases). CDR1 and CDR2 from the germline V gene are MNHEY and SVGAGI. V lost 5 bases and J lost 2, with 13 bases in between. There are 15 residues in the CDR3. CDR3 bases: TGTGCCAGCAGTCTCTCGCGACAGGGCAATCAGCCCCAGCATTTT. This gives the protein CASSLSRQGNQPQHF.

The J gene is TRBJ2-2, the V gene TRBV4-3, with 7 bases aligning to TRBD1. Germline trimming cut 3 bases from V and 7 bases from J; bases unmatched to any gene: 2. Germline CDR1 is LGHNA and CDR2 is YSLEER. The CDR3 is 13 residues long. The DNA for the CDR3 is TGCGCCAGCAGCCAGACAGGGATCGGGGAGCTGTTTTTT. This codes for CASSQTGIGELFF.

Here the CDR3 DNA reads TGCGCCAGCAGTGATCTGTCCGGAGAGACCCAGTACTTC. It translates to CASSDLSGETQYF. The chain recombines TRBV10-2 with TRBJ2-5, with D unclear. CDR1 WSHSY and CDR2 SAAADI come from the germline V gene. The CDR3 extends over 13 amino acids. The V end was cut by 3 bases, the J end by 4 bases, with 9 bases between.

Regarding this clone: The same CDR3 also results from other DNA sequences found in this sample. Here the CDR3 DNA reads TGTGCCTGGTCAGGGGATAGCAATCAGCCCCAGCATTTT. Translating it yields CAWSGDSNQPQHF. The J gene is TRBJ1-5, the V gene TRBV30, with D maybe TRBD1 (6 bases). CDR1 and CDR2 from the germline V gene are GTSNPN and SVGIG (reference sequence). The germline V and J ends were trimmed by 5 bases and 0 bases, with 8 bases remaining between them. The CDR3 consists of 13 residues.

J is TRBJ1-5 and V is TRBV7-2; no definite D call. In germline, CDR1 is SGHTA, CDR2 FQGNSA. V gave up 5 bases and J gave up 0 bases, with 5 bases separating them. The CDR3 contains 13 residues. CDR3 sequence reads: CASSRDSNQPQHF. DNA for the CDR3: TGTGCCAGCAGCCGAGATAGCAATCAGCCCCAGCATTTT.